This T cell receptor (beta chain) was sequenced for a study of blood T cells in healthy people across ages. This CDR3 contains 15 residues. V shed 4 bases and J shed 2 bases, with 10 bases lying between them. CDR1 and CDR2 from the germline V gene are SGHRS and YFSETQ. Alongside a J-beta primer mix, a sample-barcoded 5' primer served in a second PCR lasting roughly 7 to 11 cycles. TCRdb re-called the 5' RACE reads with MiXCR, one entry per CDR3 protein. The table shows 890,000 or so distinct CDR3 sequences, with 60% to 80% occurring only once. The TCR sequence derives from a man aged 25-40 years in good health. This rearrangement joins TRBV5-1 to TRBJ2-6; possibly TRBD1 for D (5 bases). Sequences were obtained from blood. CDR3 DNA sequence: TGCGCCAGCAGCCCAGGGTCGGCTGGGGCCAACGTCCTGACTTTC. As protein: CASSPGSAGANVLTF.